Below are 17 T cell receptor beta chains sequenced from a single sample in a study of shared clonotypes between healthy human individuals. Data came from immunoSEQ multiplex PCR; TCRdb stores just in-frame clones and leaves some out. The repertoire holds about 2.1 million clones, with 85% to 95% as singletons. Cells designated naive CD8 were CD45RO-negative and were positively selected for CCR7, with terminally differentiated effector memory CD45RA+ cells excluded. The sequencing sample was made of naive CD8+ T cells from PBMCs. These receptor sequences come from a young man in good health. Some clones in this sample may be carry-over from other donors' samples.

This clone came up a few times. The chain joins TRBV5-1 to TRBJ1-5; 9 bases fit TRBD1. V lost 0 bases to trimming and J lost 6 bases; unmatched junction nucleotides: 1. Looked up from germline, CDR1 is SGHRS and CDR2 is YFSETQ. There are 14 residues in the CDR3. CDR3 residues: CASSLGQGVQPQHF. CDR3 DNA: TGCGCCAGCAGCTTGGGACAGGGGGTTCAGCCCCAGCATTTT.

A remark on this clone: This sample also contains other DNA sequences that code for the same CDR3. The V call is TRBV9, the J call TRBJ2-1; a weak D match, TRBD2 (7 bases). The CDR3 runs 15 residues. Germline V gene lookup returns CDR1 SGDLS and CDR2 YYNGEE. V lost 0 bases to trimming and J lost 4 bases, with 11 bases between them. CDR3 coding DNA: TGTGCCAGCAGCGTAGAGGCGGGGGCTTACAATGAGCAGTTCTTC. This translates into CASSVEAGAYNEQFF.

This clone was seen a single time. The gene calls are TRBV4-3 and TRBJ1-6, with TRBD1 matching over 10 bases. V shed 1 base and J 9 bases; nucleotides not matched to a gene: 3. The CDR3 length is 15 residues. CDR1 LGHNA and CDR2 YSLEER come from the germline V gene. The DNA for the CDR3 is TGCGCCAGCAGCCAAGGGACAGGGGGGACTTCACCCCTCCACTTT. Protein sequence: CASSQGTGGTSPLHF.

This chain links TRBV6-4 with TRBJ2-1; 7 bases line up with TRBD2. There are 15 residues in the CDR3. V was pared by 1 base and J by 9 bases, with 9 bases of the junction left unmatched. Germline V gene data show CDR1 as MRHNA and CDR2 as SNTAGT. The CDR3 region has the DNA TGTGCCAGCAGTGACTTTGTGCGGGAGATAGGTGAGCAGTTCTTC. Translation gives CASSDFVREIGEQFF.

This clone was detected only once. This rearrangement joins TRBV5-1 to TRBJ2-7, with D perhaps TRBD2 (6 bases). This CDR3 spans 17 amino acids. V was cut by 0 bases and J by 4 bases, with 20 bases left in between. CDR1 is SGHRS, CDR2 YFSETQ, per germline. Here the CDR3 DNA reads TGCGCCAGCAGCTTGGCCGTAATTGTCGGGAGTTCGTACGAGCAGTACTTC. It is translated as CASSLAVIVGSSYEQYF.

This clone was counted only a few times. This CDR3 is also generated by other DNA sequences in the sample. The chain's CDR3 is CASSLGDYGYTF. The DNA for the CDR3 is TGCGCCAGCAGCTTGGGTGACTATGGCTACACCTTC. The chain is built from TRBV5-1 and TRBJ1-2; D is uncertain. The V gene's germline CDR1 is SGHRS and CDR2 YFSETQ. The V end was cut by 0 bases, the J end by 3 bases, with 3 bases between. This CDR3 spans 12 amino acids.

The chain joins TRBV7-2 to TRBJ2-5, with no clear D. CDR1 and CDR2 (germline): SGHTA, FQGNSA. CDR3 size: 17 residues. With 5 bases removed from V and 2 bases from J, the gap between germline ends came to 21 bases. The CDR3 reads CASSLLSTPRIQETQYF. CDR3 sequence (DNA): TGTGCCAGCAGCCTGTTAAGTACTCCGAGGATACAAGAGACCCAGTACTTC.

This clone was seen just once. This sequence joins TRBV19 and TRBJ2-7; 7 positions agree with TRBD1. After removal of 1 base from V and 2 bases from J, the junction contained 11 bases not matched to a gene. In germline, CDR1 is LNHDA, CDR2 SQIVND (reference sequence). The CDR3 contains 17 residues. The CDR3 here is CASSIGRIRDSPYEQYF. The CDR3 nucleotides read TGTGCCAGTAGTATAGGTCGGATAAGGGACAGCCCCTACGAGCAGTACTTC.

A single count supports this clone. The CDR3 loop reads CALIRALPPYNEQFF. DNA for the CDR3: TGTGCCTTGATACGGGCGCTCCCCCCCTACAATGAGCAGTTCTTC. The rearrangement uses TRBV30 and TRBJ2-1; D call uncertain. This CDR3 contains 15 residues. The germline V gene has CDR1 GTSNPN and CDR2 SVGIG (reference sequence). Deletions cut 7 bases from V and 2 bases from J, with 18 bases between.

DNA of the CDR3: TGCGCCAGCAGCTTGGGGCCAGGGGGGAGCAACGAGCAGTACTTC. It yields the protein CASSLGPGGSNEQYF. The J gene is TRBJ2-7, the V gene TRBV5-1, with D possibly matching TRBD1 (7 bases). CDR1 is SGHRS, CDR2 YFSETQ, per germline. The CDR3 extends over 15 amino acids. V shed 0 bases and J shed 5 bases, with 15 bases lying between them.

The V call is TRBV19, the J call TRBJ1-5, with a tentative D call TRBD1 (6 bases). Germline CDR1 LNHDA, CDR2 SQIVND (reference sequence). V lost 0 bases and J 3 bases, leaving 15 bases between the germline ends. CDR3 length equals 17 residues. The CDR3 coding sequence is TGTGCCAGTAGTATAGATCGGGAACAGGGACTCAATCAGCCCCAGCATTTT. It specifies CASSIDREQGLNQPQHF.

This chain connects TRBV7-9 to TRBJ2-5; D gene unclear. The end of the DNA aligns better with TRBJ2-7, so the J call may be wrong. CDR3 length equals 13 residues. Germline loops: CDR1 SEHNR, CDR2 FQNEAQ (reference sequence). For the CDR3, the DNA is TGTGCCAGCAGCTGGGGATTCGCCTACGAGCAGTACTTC. Translated: CASSWGFAYEQYF.

The chain is built from TRBV27 and TRBJ1-1, with TRBD1 as a possible D gene (5 bases). Germline V gives CDR1 MNHEY, CDR2 SMNVEV (reference sequence). Trimming pared 6 bases from V and 0 bases from J, leaving 14 bases between. The CDR3 is made up of 15 amino acids. CDR3 amino acids: CASRAGFFVNTEAFF. The CDR3 DNA follows: TGTGCCAGCAGGGCAGGGTTTTTTGTGAACACTGAAGCTTTCTTT.

As concerns this clone: The same CDR3 arises from other DNA sequences in this sample as well. The genes are TRBV4-1 and TRBJ1-3; D gene unclear. Germline loops: CDR1 MGHRA, CDR2 YSYEKL. Trimming removed 1 base at V and 4 bases at J, with 5 bases between. CDR3 length: 13 amino acids. This CDR3 reads CASSQVLGNTIYF. CDR3 nucleotides: TGCGCCAGCAGCCAAGTGCTGGGAAACACCATATATTTT.

The chain has TRBV6-6 and TRBJ2-7; 7 bases match TRBD2. CDR1 is MNHNY and CDR2 is SVGAGI in the germline V gene (reference sequence). The CDR3 spans 12 residues. Trimming cost V 8 bases and J 7 bases; bases outside gene matches: 8. The CDR3 DNA reads TGTGCCAGCGGGCTAGCCGGGGGGGAGCAGTACTTC. Its protein product is CASGLAGGEQYF.

The rearrangement uses TRBV11-2 and TRBJ1-1, with D perhaps matching TRBD1 (6 bases). V lost 2 bases and J 6 bases, leaving 16 bases between the germline ends. Germline CDR1 SGHAT, CDR2 FQNNGV. This CDR3 contains 15 residues. The CDR3 DNA sequence: TGTGCCAGCAGCTTATGGCGGGACAAGGGGGCTGAAGCTTTCTTT. It translates to CASSLWRDKGAEAFF.

The J gene is TRBJ2-7, the V gene TRBV6-6, with D unclear. The CDR3 contains 13 residues. CDR1 is MNHNY and CDR2 is SVGAGI in the germline V gene (reference sequence). V lost 2 bases and J lost 1, with 6 bases in between. This CDR3 reads CASSYGLSYEQYF. CDR3 bases: TGTGCCAGCAGTTACGGGCTATCCTACGAGCAGTACTTC.